Sequencing of this T cell receptor (beta chain) was carried out in a study of T cells in women clearing cervical HPV infection. Study as a whole: Case blood was drawn when the lesion was first found; control blood after infection became undetectable. Broader study findings: TRBV6-7 relative abundance averaged about 0.1% in cases and less than 0.2% in controls.

Points on this clone: Its antigen remains unknown. The read finishes 3 residues shy of the CDR3 end, and the germline J gene is used to complete it.

The CDR3 runs 16 residues. Germline assignment: CDR1 LNHDA and CDR2 SQIVND (reference sequence). The V segment lost 3 bases and the J segment 3 bases; nucleotides outside the gene matches: 11. Some clones are missing from TCRdb's copy, which holds only in-frame ones; the method was immunoSEQ multiplex PCR. Across approximately 33,000 clones, the top ten clones capture roughly 8% of the sample. The chain has TRBV19 and TRBJ2-7; 7 nucleotides agree with TRBD1. The source of this sequence is a woman between 18 and 75 years old with a cervical HPV16 infection that either progressed to CIN3+ or cleared (not recorded which). Sequenced material: blood buffy coat. CDR3 DNA (partial): TGTGCCAGTAGTATGCGACAGGGAAGTATGAACTACGAG. It codes for CASSMRQGSMNYE. The CDR3 in full is CASSMRQGSMNYEQYF.